The source of this TCR beta chain is a study of human T cells and chemical hapten exposure. This clonotype was counted ten times or more. Its antigen is currently unknown. In TCRdb, the RACE reads were re-called with MiXCR into one record per CDR3 protein. The sample consists of around 69,000 distinct CDR3 sequences, 8.5% of them appearing once. V lost 6 bases and J 10 bases, leaving 15 bases between the germline ends. The CDR3 extends over 11 amino acids. The V gene's germline CDR1 is SQVTM and CDR2 ANQGSEA. Study results and caveats: With patch test score, the counts of PT1 expanded TCRs showed a positive correlation.

Time point: patch test 2, 6 weeks after DPC sensitization. Sample treatment: therapeutic diphenylcyclopropenone sensitization with weekly scalp DPC. Sequences were derived from whole blood, sampled in connection with sensitization to the hapten diphenylcyclopropenone (DPC). This rearrangement joins TRBV29-1 to TRBJ1-2; the D is unclear. The receptor was derived from a woman aged 50 to 60 with alopecia areata. Some clones in this sample may be carry-over from other donors' samples. CDR3 nucleotide sequence: TGCAGCGTAGATTGGACGGCTACCTACACCTTC. This encodes CSVDWTATYTF.